This section outlines one T cell receptor (beta chain) sequence together with its context. Its antigen is currently not known. No base quality values were provided; no much bigger clone lies one nucleotide off. The QIAamp DNA FFPE kit was used to extract genomic DNA from formalin-fixed paraffin-embedded autopsy tissue. The data stem from a study of T cell repertoires in MIS-A myocarditis (dated by TCRdb to the early 2020s). The immunoSEQ bias-controlled multiplex PCR was used to amplify TCRbeta CDR3 regions, which were then sequenced at high throughput. The source study handled its data this way. CDR3 sequences were collapsed and filtered with the immunoSEQ vendor pipeline, and the abundance and frequency of each unique TCRbeta CDR3 were thereby quantified. Dominant CDR3 amino acid sequences were clustered with SARS-CoV-2-specific ImmuneCODE TCRbeta sequences by CD-HIT at a 90% global sequence identity threshold. Clones at frequencies from 0.1 to 1 were categorized as hyperexpanded, and clones at frequencies from 0.01 to 0.1 were categorized as large. CDR3 amino acid sequences and V and J gene assignments of dominant clones were confirmed with MiXCR. The R stringdist package was used to calculate Levenshtein distances between the patient clonotypes and the ImmuneCODE hits. In its TCRdb copy, this immuneACCESS table keeps in-frame sequences only and misses some clones. Where compared with another copy, unresolved V genes explain less than half of these, and the others have no known cause. V, J and clone size were drawn from that table, and D and trimming were deduced from the DNA. For this sample there are around 680 clones; less than 90% appear just once. The ten largest clones represent about 16% of the sample.

V loses 6 bases of germline sequence and J loses 10 bases, and the interval between the two ends is 12 bases. Inclusive of the bounding cysteine and phenylalanine, the CDR3 is 11 residues long. This entry keeps only the CDR3 DNA: 33 bases, framed from base 1. Taken from the germline V gene, the CDR1 and CDR2 loops are MDHEN and SYDVKM. The V gene is TRBV28 and the J gene is TRBJ1-1, with no reliable assignment of the D segment. Sequenced: pericardium tissue obtained at autopsy. Explained via the paper, the cell subset or site label denotes: cardiac tissue sample (left or right ventricle, interventricular septum, or pericardium). The sequence derives from a young man with fulminant myocarditis from multisystem inflammatory syndrome in adults (MIS-A) after COVID-19. The CDR3 amino acid sequence is: CASSRTVVAFF. The nucleotides read TGTGCCAGCAGCCGTACAGTCGTAGCTTTCTTT.